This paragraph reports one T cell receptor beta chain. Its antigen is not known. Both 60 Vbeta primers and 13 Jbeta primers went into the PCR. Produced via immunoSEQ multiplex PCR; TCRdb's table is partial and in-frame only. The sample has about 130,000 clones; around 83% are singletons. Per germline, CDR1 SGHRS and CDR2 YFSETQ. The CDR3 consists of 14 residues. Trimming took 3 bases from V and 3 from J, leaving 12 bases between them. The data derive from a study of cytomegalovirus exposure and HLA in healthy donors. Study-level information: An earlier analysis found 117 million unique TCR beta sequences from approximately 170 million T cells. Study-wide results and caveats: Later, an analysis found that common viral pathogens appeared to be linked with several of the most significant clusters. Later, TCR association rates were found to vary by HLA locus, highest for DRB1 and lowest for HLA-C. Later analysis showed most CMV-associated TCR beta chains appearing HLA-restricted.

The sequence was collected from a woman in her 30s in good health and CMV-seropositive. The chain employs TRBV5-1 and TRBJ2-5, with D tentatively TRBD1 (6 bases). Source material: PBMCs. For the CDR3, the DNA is TGCGCCAGCAGCTCAATGACAGGCGAAGAGACCCAGTACTTC. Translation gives CASSSMTGEETQYF.